This record looks at one TCR beta chain sequence and its context. This clone's antigen is unknown. No much larger clone exists at a distance of one base, and base qualities are not known. Donors were healthy HIV-negative adults with no recently reported acute infections or vaccinations. Only Caucasian adults living in Nashville, Tennessee, USA were represented among the donors. CD4+ T cells were enriched through magnetic negative selection, after which naive cells were positively selected on CD45RA and the remaining negative fraction served as the memory subset. Blood was collected by leukapheresis, and PBMCs were isolated by Ficoll-Histopaque density gradient centrifugation and then cryopreserved in liquid nitrogen vapor phase. Purity and quantity of every magnetically sorted T cell population were checked by analytical flow cytometry. Genomic DNA was isolated from every sorted fraction and measured by UV absorbance on a Nanodrop 2000c.

V is clipped by 5 bases and J by 4 bases, and the sequence between their germline boundaries is 9 bases long. Inclusive of the bounding cysteine and phenylalanine, the CDR3 is 13 residues long. Left in the record is the CDR3 DNA by itself, 39 bases read in frame from the first base. As encoded in the germline V gene (reference sequence), CDR1 is LNHDA while CDR2 is SQIVND. These data come from a study of shared clonotypes between healthy human individuals (TCRdb year 2020). Regarding the research as a whole: A few men and a couple of women, aged 18 to 49 years, made up the cohort. To increase sequencing depth and limit assay-specific biases, different laboratories used diverse techniques to prepare libraries and sequence TCR repertoires. For each donor, CD4 naive and CD4 memory were each run on three plates, CD8 naive on two plates, and CD8 memory on one plate. To estimate repertoire size and how much clonotypes are shared between individuals, the study performed deep sequencing of blood TCR repertoires from about five healthy adults. Between about 0.8 and 8.9 billion PBMCs per donor were obtained by leukapheresis. The investigation overall reported the following: Across a handful of donors, approximately 5% of naive CD4, 3.5% of naive CD8, 2% to 2.5% of memory CD4, and about 0.44% of memory CD8 clonotypes were shared. The genetic and exposure-history diversity represented was limited by the small number of donors. Sampling was restricted to blood, and TCR repertoires in tissues likely differ from the TCR repertoires found in blood. Pairwise subsampling indicated that sequencing depth was expected to affect the degree of clonotype sharing among donors. Naive subsets generally had larger estimated clonotype richness than memory subsets. Even with the large sequencing depth, rarefaction of the sorted-subset datasets indicated that sequencing was incomplete. Higher generation probabilities were observed for clonotypes shared by all four sorted-subset donors than for non-shared clonotypes.

Using the deep immunoSEQ assay, TCR CDR3 regions were amplified from genomic DNA by multiplex PCR. Extracted genomic DNA from each cell subset was distributed evenly across all wells of several immunoSEQ 96-well plates, and each plate was treated as a replicate. Each replicate PCR for sorted subsets received approximately 220 ng genomic DNA, equal to about 29,000 T cell genomes. Purified libraries were measured with a Qubit 3.0 fluorometer, size-checked on a Bioanalyzer 2100, and measured again with the KAPA Library Quantification kit. Every immunoSEQ 96-well plate was sequenced on a dedicated single-read 150-cycle Illumina NextSeq 550 flow cell. Regarding the original processing steps: Because the immunoSEQ output included only junctional sequences and no quality scores, the filtering could not be the same as the filtering used for full-length reads. Sequences were annotated with PyIR, a Python wrapper for IgBLAST v1.9, using IMGT germline references to assign V/J genes and CDR3. Reads were removed for weak V/J assignments (E-value above 1e-6), missing CDR3, stop codons, out-of-frame junctions, or ambiguous translated residues. A V3J clonotype was defined by an identical inferred V gene, J gene, and CDR3 amino acid sequence. The percentage overlap between two repertoires was calculated by dividing the number of shared unique clonotypes by the size of the smaller repertoire. Richness of each repertoire was evaluated using RTK rarefaction, the Chao1 estimator, and Recon v2.1 estimates of unobserved clonotypes. OLGA was used to compute generation probabilities for all TCRbeta clonotypes that the gDNA method yielded from a handful of donors. The clones in this table, taken by TCRdb from immuneACCESS, are in-frame only. Not every clone is retained; where verified, under half of the shortfall comes from an unresolved V gene, and the cause of the rest is unknown. The DNA gave D and trimming, while V, J and clone size come from that table. Within this sample are 1,400,000 or so clones, with approximately 98.5% of them counted one time only. The ten biggest clones cover over 0.3% of the sample.

Recombination linked TRBV19 to TRBJ1-5; confidence is insufficient to name the D gene. What was sequenced was naive CD4+ T cells sorted from blood. The sample's cell subset or site, from its label and the paper: CD45RA+ positively selected. The clonotype was recovered from a man aged 30 to 45 in good health. CDR3 loop: CASSGGLNQPQHF. The DNA sequence reads TGTGCCAGTAGTGGTGGACTAAATCAGCCCCAGCATTTT.